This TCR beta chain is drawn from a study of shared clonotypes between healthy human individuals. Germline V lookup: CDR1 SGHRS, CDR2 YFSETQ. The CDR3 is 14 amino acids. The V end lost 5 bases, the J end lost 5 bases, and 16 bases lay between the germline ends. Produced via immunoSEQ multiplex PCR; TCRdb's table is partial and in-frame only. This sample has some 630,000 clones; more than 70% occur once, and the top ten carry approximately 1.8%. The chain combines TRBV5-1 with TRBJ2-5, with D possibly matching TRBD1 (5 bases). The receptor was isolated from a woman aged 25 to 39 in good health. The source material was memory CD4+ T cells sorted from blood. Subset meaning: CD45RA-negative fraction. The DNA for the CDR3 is TGCGCCAGCAGAATGGCAGGGAATTGGGAGACCCAGTACTTC. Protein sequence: CASRMAGNWETQYF. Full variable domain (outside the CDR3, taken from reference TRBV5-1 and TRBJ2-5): KAGVTQTPRYLIKTRGQQVTLSCSPISGHRSVSWYQQTPGQGLQFLFEYFSETQRNKGNFPGRFSGRQFSNSRSEMNVSTLELGDSALYLCASRMAGNWETQYFGPGTRLLVL.